A single sample is the source of the 20 T cell receptor beta chains below, sequenced in a study of T cell repertoires in cytomegalovirus infection. TCRdb reprocessed the reads with MiXCR, giving one entry per CDR3 protein. Of roughly 800,000 distinct CDR3 sequences in the sample, 25% to 30% were seen once. The antigens for these receptors are not known. The input for sequencing was cultured CD8+ T cells from PBMCs, taken from culture after CMV antigen stimulation. Receptor source: a human donor in good health (CMV status not recorded). Some clones in this sample may be carry-over from other donors' samples.

This clonotype was counted only a few times. V and J are TRBV6-1 and TRBJ2-7; TRBD2 is a possible D gene (6 bases). V lost 6 bases, J lost 0 bases, and 12 bases lay in between. Germline V CDR1 and CDR2: MNHNS, SASEGT. This CDR3 has 14 amino acids. The CDR3 nucleotides read TGTGCCAGCAGGGGACTCCAGAGCTCCTACGAGCAGTACGTC. This sequence encodes CASRGLQSSYEQYV.

There are a few counts of this clonotype. The J gene is TRBJ1-1, the V gene TRBV6-5, with D perhaps matching TRBD1 (5 bases). With 2 bases removed from V and 1 base from J, the gap between germline ends came to 11 bases. The germline V gene encodes CDR1 MNHEY and CDR2 SVGAGI. This CDR3 has 15 amino acids. CDR3 residues: CASSYDLGANTEAFF. In DNA form, the CDR3 reads TGTGCCAGCAGTTACGATCTAGGGGCGAACACTGAAGCTTTCTTT.

This sequence joins TRBV20-1 and TRBJ1-5; TRBD1 is a possible D gene (5 bases). The CDR3 totals 16 residues. Germline lookup yields CDR1 DFQATT and CDR2 SNEGSKA (reference sequence). The V and J ends lost 0 bases and 2 bases respectively, with 14 bases between them. This CDR3 is CSARDFREQGNQPQHF. CDR3 DNA: TGCAGTGCTAGAGATTTCAGGGAACAGGGCAATCAGCCCCAGCATTTT.

The genes are TRBV5-6 and TRBJ2-5; D unresolved. V lost 0 bases and J lost 1, with 13 bases in between. Germline V gene data show CDR1 as SGHDT and CDR2 as YYEEEE. The length of the CDR3 is 16 residues. CDR3 sequence: CASSLAKRVLQETQYF. In nucleotides, the CDR3 is TGTGCCAGCAGCTTGGCCAAAAGGGTCCTCCAAGAGACCCAGTACTTC.

This clonotype was observed a few times. V usage is TRBV6-6 and J usage is TRBJ1-5, with unresolved D. The CDR3 length is 16 residues. Trimming cost V 0 bases and J 1 base, with 10 bases left between them. Per germline, CDR1 MNHNY and CDR2 SVGAGI (reference sequence). The CDR3 bases are TGTGCCAGCAGTTACTCCCGGACTGGGAGCAATCAGCCCCAGCATTTT. Protein sequence: CASSYSRTGSNQPQHF.

This clonotype was seen only a few times. The V and J genes are TRBV12-5 and TRBJ2-7; a weak D match, TRBD1 (5 bases). There are 14 residues in the CDR3. The germline CDR1 and CDR2 sequences are LGHNT and FRNRAP. Trimming shortened V by 5 bases and J by 3 bases, and 14 bases separated the two germline ends. The DNA of the CDR3 is TGTGCTAGTGGTCCCCCTCGACAGAACTACGAGCAGTACGTC. It is translated as CASGPPRQNYEQYV.

This clonotype was observed a handful of times. This chain uses TRBV9 with TRBJ2-3; 12 bases line up with TRBD2. The germline gives CDR1 SGDLS, CDR2 YYNGEE. CDR3 length equals 15 residues. V gave up 0 bases and J gave up 7 bases; unmatched junction bases: 3. The CDR3 region is CASSVDGLAGNTQYF. The CDR3 nucleotides are TGTGCCAGCAGCGTAGACGGACTAGCGGGGAATACGCAGTATTTT.

This clonotype was recorded a few times. The chain links TRBV19 to TRBJ2-1; D not resolved. This CDR3 contains 15 residues. Trimming removed 3 bases at V and 3 bases at J, with 12 bases between. Germline lookup yields CDR1 LNHDA and CDR2 SQIVND (reference sequence). CDR3 in DNA: TGTGCCAGTAGTATGTCCCTTGGTAGCTACAATGAGCAGTTCTTC. Protein: CASSMSLGSYNEQFF.

This clonotype was counted a single time. The chain links TRBV25-1 to TRBJ2-5; D gene unclear. V was cut by 8 bases and J by 7 bases, with 11 bases left in between. Germline CDR1 reads MGHDK; CDR2 reads SYGVNS. The CDR3 runs 11 residues. CDR3 loop: CASLVSGTQYF. In nucleotides, the CDR3 is TGTGCCAGCCTAGTATCGGGGACCCAGTACTTC.

This clonotype appeared a few times. This chain links TRBV2 with TRBJ1-1; D ambiguous. Germline V lookup: CDR1 SNHLY, CDR2 FYNNEI. The CDR3 covers 15 residues. V lost 5 bases and J 5 bases, leaving 18 bases between the germline ends. CDR3 bases: TGTGCCAGCAGTTTGCGGGGATGGGAAGGAACTGAAGCTTTCTTT. Translation gives CASSLRGWEGTEAFF.

This clonotype has ten or more counts. V is TRBV7-9 and J is TRBJ1-6, with 7 bases lining up with TRBD1. The CDR3 consists of 15 residues. J lost 8 bases, V lost 3 bases, and 7 bases had no gene match. Germline V gives CDR1 SEHNR, CDR2 FQNEAQ (reference sequence). CDR3 residues: CASSLTGWSDSPLHF. The CDR3 DNA reads TGTGCCAGCAGCTTGACAGGGTGGTCAGATTCACCCCTCCACTTT.

The gene calls are TRBV6-1 and TRBJ2-7; 8 bases agree with TRBD1. The CDR3 consists of 15 residues. Per the germline V gene, CDR1 is MNHNS and CDR2 is SASEGT. V lost 0 bases, J lost 4 bases, and 5 bases stayed unmatched. Written as DNA, the CDR3 is TGTGCCAGCAGTGAAGCAGGCGACAGGGGATACGAGCAGTACGTC. Its translation: CASSEAGDRGYEQYV.

This clonotype was picked up many times. This chain links TRBV7-6 with TRBJ1-1; weak D call: TRBD1 (6 bases). The CDR3 is made up of 14 amino acids. In germline, CDR1 is SGHVS, CDR2 FNYEAQ. V was clipped by 1 base and J by 4 bases, with 10 bases between them. CDR3 in DNA: TGTGCCAGCAGCTTAGGAGGGGGGCCCACTGAAGCTTTCTTT. Translating gives CASSLGGGPTEAFF.

This clonotype has just a few counts. The V gene is TRBV27, the J gene TRBJ1-6; D remains unclear. In germline, CDR1 is MNHEY, CDR2 SMNVEV (reference sequence). With 7 bases removed from V and 12 bases from J, the gap between germline ends came to 13 bases. The CDR3 totals 12 residues. CDR3 in DNA: TGTGCCAGCACCCTCCCGGGCCGACCCCTCCACTTT. It is translated as CASTLPGRPLHF.

This chain uses TRBV11-2 with TRBJ2-1, with 12 bases fitting TRBD2. Germline loops: CDR1 SGHAT, CDR2 FQNNGV. V was clipped by 5 bases and J by 6 bases; unmatched bases: 11. The CDR3 contains 17 residues. CDR3 residues: CASSPWTSGAQSNEQFF. The CDR3 nucleotides are TGTGCCAGCAGCCCATGGACTAGCGGGGCCCAAAGCAATGAGCAGTTCTTC. Filled out from reference TRBV11-2 and TRBJ2-1, the complete variable domain reads EAGVAQSPRYKIIEKRQSVAFWCNPISGHATLYWYQQILGQGPKLLIQFQNNGVVDDSQLPKDRFSAERLKGVDSTLKIQPAKLEDSAVYLCASSPWTSGAQSNEQFFGPGTRLTVL.

The chain links TRBV19 to TRBJ2-3; 13 bases are shared with TRBD2. V trimming: 4 bases; J trimming: 4 bases; junction bases outside the gene matches: 5. Germline V gene data show CDR1 as LNHDA and CDR2 as SQIVND (reference sequence). The CDR3 length is 16 residues. As DNA, the CDR3 is TGTGCCAGTAGTACCGGGACTAGCGGGATTTCAGATACGCAGTATTTT. Translating it yields CASSTGTSGISDTQYF.

The rearrangement joins TRBV4-1 to TRBJ2-7, with 7 bases that match TRBD1. From germline, CDR1 is MGHRA and CDR2 YSYEKL. V trimming: 4 bases; J trimming: 5 bases; junction bases outside the gene matches: 8. This CDR3 spans 14 amino acids. The CDR3 spells CASSPDRRLHEQYF. In nucleotides, the CDR3 is TGCGCCAGCAGCCCGGACAGGCGTTTGCACGAGCAGTACTTC.

The chain combines TRBV10-2 with TRBJ1-3; TRBD1 agrees at 7 bases. The germline CDR1 and CDR2 sequences are WSHSY and SAAADI. Trimming at V came to 3 bases and at J to 2 bases, leaving 10 bases not matched to a gene. The CDR3 covers 17 residues. DNA of the CDR3: TGCGCCAGCAGTGAAGGGGGACAGCTACTCGCTGGAAACACCATATATTTT. Its protein product is CASSEGGQLLAGNTIYF.

The chain links TRBV28 to TRBJ2-1; D ambiguous. There are 14 residues in the CDR3. The ends were cut back, 5 bases at V and 8 bases at J, with 16 bases in the middle. Germline loops: CDR1 MDHEN, CDR2 SYDVKM. The CDR3 bases are TGTGCCAGCAGTCCCCTTGAACGCGGCGATGAGCAGTTCTTC. Translation: CASSPLERGDEQFF. Combining the CDR3 with reference TRBV28 and TRBJ2-1 gives the whole variable domain DVKVTQSSRYLVKRTGEKVFLECVQDMDHENMFWYRQDPGLGLRLIYFSYDVKMKEKGDIPEGYSVSREKKERFSLILESASTNQTSMYLCASSPLERGDEQFFGPGTRLTVL.

V gene TRBV6-6 combines with J gene TRBJ2-3, with 11 nucleotides matching TRBD2. CDR1 and CDR2 (germline): MNHNY, SVGAGI (reference sequence). J was trimmed by 5 bases and V by 5 bases; bases with no gene match: 9. The CDR3 totals 16 residues. The CDR3 loop is CASSGQLAGEEDTQYF. The CDR3 region has the DNA TGTGCCAGCAGTGGCCAACTAGCGGGGGAGGAAGATACGCAGTATTTT.